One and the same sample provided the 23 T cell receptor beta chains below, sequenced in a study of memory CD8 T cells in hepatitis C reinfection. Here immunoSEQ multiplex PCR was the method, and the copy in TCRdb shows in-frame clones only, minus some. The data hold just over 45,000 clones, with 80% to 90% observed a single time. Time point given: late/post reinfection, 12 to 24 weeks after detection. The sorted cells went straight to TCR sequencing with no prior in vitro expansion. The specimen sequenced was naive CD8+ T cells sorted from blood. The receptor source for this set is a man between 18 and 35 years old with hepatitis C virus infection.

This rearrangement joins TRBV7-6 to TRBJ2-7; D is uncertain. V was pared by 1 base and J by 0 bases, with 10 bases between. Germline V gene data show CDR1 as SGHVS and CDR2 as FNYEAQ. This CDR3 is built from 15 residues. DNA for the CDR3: TGTGCCAGCAGCTTAGGGGGTCCTAGCTCCTACGAGCAGTACGTC. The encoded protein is CASSLGGPSSYEQYV.

This CDR3 is CASSSRREGRDEQYF. CDR3 DNA sequence: TGTGCCAGCAGTTCCCGGCGGGAGGGCCGCGACGAGCAGTACTTC. This sequence joins TRBV6-5 and TRBJ2-7; TRBD2 aligns across 9 bases. The germline gives CDR1 MNHEY, CDR2 SVGAGI. There are 15 residues in the CDR3. Losses at the gene ends were 4 bases for V and 5 bases for J; bases not matched to a gene: 9.

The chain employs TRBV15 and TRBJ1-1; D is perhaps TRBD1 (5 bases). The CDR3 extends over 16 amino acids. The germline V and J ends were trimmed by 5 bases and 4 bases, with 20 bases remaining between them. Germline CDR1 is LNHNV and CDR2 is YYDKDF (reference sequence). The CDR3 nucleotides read TGTGCCACCAGCGGACCGGGACTGGAACGTTTCACTGAAGCTTTCTTT. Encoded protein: CATSGPGLERFTEAFF.

The chain's CDR3 is CASSTTGGLRETQYF. DNA of the CDR3: TGTGCCAGCAGCACGACAGGGGGACTACGAGAGACCCAGTACTTC. This chain links TRBV5-5 with TRBJ2-5; 9 positions agree with TRBD1. CDR1 and CDR2 (germline): SGHKS, YYEKEE (reference sequence). The CDR3 spans 15 residues. Trimming took 4 bases from V and 4 from J; bases not matched to a gene: 8.

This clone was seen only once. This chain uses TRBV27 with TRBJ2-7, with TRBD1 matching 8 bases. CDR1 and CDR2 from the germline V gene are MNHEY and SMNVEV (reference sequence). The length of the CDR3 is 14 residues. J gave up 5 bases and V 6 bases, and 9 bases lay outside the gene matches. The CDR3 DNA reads TGTGCCAGCAGCCGAACCGGGACAGGAAACGAGCAGTACTTC. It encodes CASSRTGTGNEQYF.

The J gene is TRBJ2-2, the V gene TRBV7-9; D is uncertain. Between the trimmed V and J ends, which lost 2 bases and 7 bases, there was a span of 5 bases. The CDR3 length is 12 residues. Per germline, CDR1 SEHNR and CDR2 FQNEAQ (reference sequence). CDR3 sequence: CASSLIVGELFF. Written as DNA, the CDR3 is TGTGCCAGCAGCTTAATCGTCGGGGAGCTGTTTTTT. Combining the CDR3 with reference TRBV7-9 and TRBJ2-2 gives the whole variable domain DTGVSQNPRHKITKRGQNVTFRCDPISEHNRLYWYRQTLGQGPEFLTYFQNEAQLEKSRLLSDRFSAERPKGSFSTLEIQRTEQGDSAMYLCASSLIVGELFFGEGSRLTVL.

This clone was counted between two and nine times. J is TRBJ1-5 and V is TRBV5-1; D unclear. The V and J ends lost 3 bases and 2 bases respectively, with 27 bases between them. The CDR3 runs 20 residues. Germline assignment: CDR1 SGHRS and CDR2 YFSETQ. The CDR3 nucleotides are TGCGCCAGCAGCTCGCAGGAGGTGAAGATTAAGGGTAACGGCAATCAGCCCCAGCATTTT. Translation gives CASSSQEVKIKGNGNQPQHF. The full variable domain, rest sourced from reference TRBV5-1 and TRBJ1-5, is KAGVTQTPRYLIKTRGQQVTLSCSPISGHRSVSWYQQTPGQGLQFLFEYFSETQRNKGNFPGRFSGRQFSNSRSEMNVSTLELGDSALYLCASSSQEVKIKGNGNQPQHFGDGTRLSIL.

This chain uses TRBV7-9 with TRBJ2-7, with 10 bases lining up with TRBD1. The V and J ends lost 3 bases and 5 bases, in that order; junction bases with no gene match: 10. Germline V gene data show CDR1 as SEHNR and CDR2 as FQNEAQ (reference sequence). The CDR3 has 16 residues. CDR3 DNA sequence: TGTGCCAGCAGCTTTGGAAACGGGACAGGGGTTGACGAGCAGTACTTC. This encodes CASSFGNGTGVDEQYF. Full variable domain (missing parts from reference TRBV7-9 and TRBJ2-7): DTGVSQNPRHKITKRGQNVTFRCDPISEHNRLYWYRQTLGQGPEFLTYFQNEAQLEKSRLLSDRFSAERPKGSFSTLEIQRTEQGDSAMYLCASSFGNGTGVDEQYFGPGTRLTVT.

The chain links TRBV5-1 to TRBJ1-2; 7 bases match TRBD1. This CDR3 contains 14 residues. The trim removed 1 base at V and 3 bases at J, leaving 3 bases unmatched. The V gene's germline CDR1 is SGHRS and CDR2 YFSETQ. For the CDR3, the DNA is TGCGCCAGCAGCTTGTTTCAGGGGGACTATGGCTACACCTTC. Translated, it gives CASSLFQGDYGYTF.

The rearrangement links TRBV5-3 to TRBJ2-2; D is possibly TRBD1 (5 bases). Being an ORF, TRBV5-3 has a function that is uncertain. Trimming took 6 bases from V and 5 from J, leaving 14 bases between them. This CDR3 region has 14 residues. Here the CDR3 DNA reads TGTGCCAGAACTCAAACCAGGGAAACCGGGGAGCTGTTTTTT. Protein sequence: CARTQTRETGELFF.

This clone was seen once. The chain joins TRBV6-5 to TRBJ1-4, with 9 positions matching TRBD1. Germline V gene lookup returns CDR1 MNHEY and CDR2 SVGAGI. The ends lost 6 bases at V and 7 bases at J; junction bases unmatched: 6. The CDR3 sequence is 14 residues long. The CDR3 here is CASRSQGAGEKLFF. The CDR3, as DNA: TGTGCCAGCAGATCACAGGGGGCCGGTGAAAAACTGTTTTTT.

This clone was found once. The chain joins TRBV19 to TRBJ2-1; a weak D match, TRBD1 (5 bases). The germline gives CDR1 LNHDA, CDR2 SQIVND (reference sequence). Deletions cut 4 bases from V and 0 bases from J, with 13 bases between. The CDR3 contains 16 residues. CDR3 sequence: CASSTRKGDSYNEQFF. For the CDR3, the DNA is TGTGCCAGTAGTACCCGGAAAGGGGACTCCTACAATGAGCAGTTCTTC.

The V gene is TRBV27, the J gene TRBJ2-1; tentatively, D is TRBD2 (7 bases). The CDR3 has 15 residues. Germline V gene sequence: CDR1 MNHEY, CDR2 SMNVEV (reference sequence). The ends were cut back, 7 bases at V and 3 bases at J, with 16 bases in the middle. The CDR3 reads CASNRGGGFYNEQFF. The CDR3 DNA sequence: TGTGCCAGCAACCGAGGGGGGGGCTTCTACAATGAGCAGTTCTTC.

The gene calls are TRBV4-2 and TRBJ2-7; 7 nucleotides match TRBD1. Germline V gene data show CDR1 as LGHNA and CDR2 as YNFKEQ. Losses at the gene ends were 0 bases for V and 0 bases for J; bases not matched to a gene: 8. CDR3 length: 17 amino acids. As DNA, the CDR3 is TGTGCCAGCAGCCAAGAGTGGGGGACAGAAAGCTCCTACGAGCAGTACTTC. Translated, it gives CASSQEWGTESSYEQYF.

CDR3 in DNA: TGTGCCAGTAGTATAGGGACAAGAATTAAAGCTTTCTTT. Protein: CASSIGTRIKAFF. The genes are TRBV19 and TRBJ1-1; D perhaps matches TRBD1 (5 bases). The CDR3 consists of 13 residues. Trimming took 1 base from V and 9 from J, leaving 12 bases between them. Germline V gives CDR1 LNHDA, CDR2 SQIVND (reference sequence). Drawing the rest from reference TRBV19 and TRBJ1-1, the complete variable domain is DGGITQSPKYLFRKEGQNVTLSCEQNLNHDAMYWYRQDPGQGLRLIYYSQIVNDFQKGDIAEGYSVSREKKESFPLTVTSAQKNPTAFYLCASSIGTRIKAFFGQGTRLTVV.

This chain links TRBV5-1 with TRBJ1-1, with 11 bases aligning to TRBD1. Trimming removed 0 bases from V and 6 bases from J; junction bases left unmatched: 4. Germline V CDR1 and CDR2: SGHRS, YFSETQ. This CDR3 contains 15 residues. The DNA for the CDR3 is TGCGCCAGCAGCTTGGGGACAGGGGGCCCCCCTGAAGCTTTCTTT. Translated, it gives CASSLGTGGPPEAFF.

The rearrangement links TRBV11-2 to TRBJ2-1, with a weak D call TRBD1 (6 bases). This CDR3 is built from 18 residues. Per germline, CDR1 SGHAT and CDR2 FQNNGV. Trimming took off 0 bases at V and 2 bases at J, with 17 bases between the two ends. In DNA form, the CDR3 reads TGTGCCAGCAGCTTAGATATCCTCCGACAGGCGCCCTACAATGAGCAGTTCTTC. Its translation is CASSLDILRQAPYNEQFF.

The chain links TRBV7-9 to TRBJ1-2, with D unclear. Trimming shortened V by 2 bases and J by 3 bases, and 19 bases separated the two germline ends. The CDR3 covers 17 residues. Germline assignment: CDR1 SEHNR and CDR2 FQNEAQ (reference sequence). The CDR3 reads CASSLSEMGERYYGYTF. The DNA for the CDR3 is TGTGCCAGCAGCTTATCTGAAATGGGAGAACGGTACTATGGCTACACCTTC.

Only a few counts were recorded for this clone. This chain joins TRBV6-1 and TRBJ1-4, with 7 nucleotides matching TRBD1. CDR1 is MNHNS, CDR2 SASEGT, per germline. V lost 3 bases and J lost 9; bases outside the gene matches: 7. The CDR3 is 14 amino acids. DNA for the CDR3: TGTGCCAGCAGTGACGGACAGGAGAGTAAAAAACTGTTTTTT. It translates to CASSDGQESKKLFF.

The CDR3 loop is CASSHGQAGYNEQFF. CDR3 nucleotide sequence: TGTGCCAGCAGCCACGGACAGGCCGGATACAATGAGCAGTTCTTC. This sequence joins TRBV7-9 and TRBJ2-1; 7 positions agree with TRBD1. J gave up 4 bases and V 5 bases, and 8 bases lay outside the gene matches. The CDR3 runs to 15 residues. Looked up from germline, CDR1 is SEHNR and CDR2 is FQNEAQ (reference sequence).

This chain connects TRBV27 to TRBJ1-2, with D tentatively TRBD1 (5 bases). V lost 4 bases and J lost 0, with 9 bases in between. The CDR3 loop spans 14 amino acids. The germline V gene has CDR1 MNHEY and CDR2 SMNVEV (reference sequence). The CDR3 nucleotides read TGTGCCAGCAGTTACCGACAGTCTAACTATGGCTACACCTTC. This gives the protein CASSYRQSNYGYTF.

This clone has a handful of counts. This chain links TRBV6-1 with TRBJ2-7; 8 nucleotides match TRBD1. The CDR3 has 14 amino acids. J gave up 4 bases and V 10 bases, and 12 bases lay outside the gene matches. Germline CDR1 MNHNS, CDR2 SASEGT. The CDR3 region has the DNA TGTGCCACCAAGTTCGGACAGGGCTTTTACGAGCAGTACTTC. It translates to CATKFGQGFYEQYF.

DNA for the CDR3: TGTGCCATCAGTGTGCGGCCTAGCGGGGGACCCTACGAGCAGTACGTC. Amino acids: CAISVRPSGGPYEQYV. V gene TRBV10-3 combines with J gene TRBJ2-7; 10 bases are shared with TRBD2. J gave up 2 bases and V 4 bases, and 8 bases lay outside the gene matches. The CDR3 loop spans 16 amino acids. Germline V lookup: CDR1 ENHRY, CDR2 SYGVKD.